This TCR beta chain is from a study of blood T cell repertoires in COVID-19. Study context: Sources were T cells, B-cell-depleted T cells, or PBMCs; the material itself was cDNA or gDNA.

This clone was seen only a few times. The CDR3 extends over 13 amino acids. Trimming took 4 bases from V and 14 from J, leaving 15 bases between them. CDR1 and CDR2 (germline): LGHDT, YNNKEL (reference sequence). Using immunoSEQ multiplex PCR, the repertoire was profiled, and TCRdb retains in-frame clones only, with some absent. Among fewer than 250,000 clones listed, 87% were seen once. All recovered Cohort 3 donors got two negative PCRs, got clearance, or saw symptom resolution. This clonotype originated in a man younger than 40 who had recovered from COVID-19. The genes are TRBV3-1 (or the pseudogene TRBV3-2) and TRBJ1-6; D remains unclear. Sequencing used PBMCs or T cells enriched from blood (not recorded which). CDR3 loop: CASSPEEVPTLHF. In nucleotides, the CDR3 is TGTGCCAGCAGCCCGGAGGAGGTTCCCACCCTCCACTTT.